A selection of T cell receptor beta chains follows, all from one sample in a study of OX40 agonist ivuxolimab in advanced cancers. TCRdb's copy holds only in-frame clones and misses some; the assay was immunoSEQ multiplex PCR. The sample has some 63,000 clones, almost 95% seen once. Sequencing was performed on CD4+ or CD8+ T cells sorted from blood, taken in a trial of the OX40 agonist ivuxolimab. These receptors came from an adult with an advanced solid tumor such as melanoma, head and neck, liver or kidney cancer. CDR3s include the opening cysteine and the closing phenylalanine or tryptophan. Fields, in order: J gene, V gene, CDR3 protein.

TRBJ1-5	TRBV2	CASRGTPVDSNQPQHF
TRBJ2-7	TRBV9	CASSVEAGASYEQYF
TRBJ2-1	TRBV19	CASSIDSYEGVSYNEQFF
TRBJ1-3	TRBV11-3	CASGQGSGNTIYF
TRBJ2-1	TRBV9	CASSVERGSYNEQFF
TRBJ2-7	TRBV28	CASSLRGTRRVQYF
TRBJ1-1	TRBV4-3	CASSQDRGSYTEAFF
TRBJ2-2	TRBV9	CASRQWASGSTGELFF
TRBJ1-1	TRBV28	CASSLWDRGIEAFF
TRBJ2-7	TRBV18	CASRGAGGEHEQYF
TRBJ1-5	TRBV5-8	CASSLWDGGYGNQPQHF
TRBJ2-7	TRBV10-3	CAIKEGVGGPNYEQYF
TRBJ2-2	TRBV13	CASSPGLPTGELFF
TRBJ1-1	TRBV11-2	CASSPGTAGMTEAFF
TRBJ2-1	TRBV27	CASSLSPLRGSYNEQFF
TRBJ2-7	TRBV7-9	CASSSDSGRASDEQYF
TRBJ2-7	TRBV6-5	CASKWTARSYEQYF
TRBJ2-7	TRBV27	CASSLALGYEQYF
TRBJ2-3	TRBV27	CAAGHGGQIGDTQYF
TRBJ1-1	TRBV7-9	CASSSGTFLTTEAFF
TRBJ2-2	TRBV27	CASSPNTGELFF
TRBJ1-2	TRBV7-9	CASSLGPGTGYTF
TRBJ2-2	TRBV5-6	CASSLGSGELFF
TRBJ2-1	TRBV5-4	CASRPLAASYNEQFF
TRBJ1-2	TRBV2	CASSPGMTGGPNYGYTF
TRBJ1-2	TRBV30	CAWSQSVYGYTF
TRBJ2-7	TRBV5-4	CASSVTGYEQYF
TRBJ1-2	TRBV30	CAWSDHSNYGYTF
TRBJ2-1	TRBV5-6	CASSPGTSGSQDEQFF
TRBJ1-5	TRBV19	CASNPGGFFSNQPQHF
TRBJ2-3	TRBV5-5	CASSTPRRNTDTQYF
TRBJ1-4	TRBV15	CATSRDSDSMVGKLFF
TRBJ1-1	TRBV7-9	CASTQSGGVAYSTEAFF
TRBJ1-4	TRBV29-1	CSATEANEKLFF
TRBJ2-2	TRBV4-3	CASSLGSGSTGELFF
TRBJ2-3	TRBV11-2	CASSWMGNRVWDTQYF
TRBJ2-7	TRBV5-1	CASSPSSGRSYEQYF
TRBJ1-1	TRBV4-3	CASSQDRTGWGAEAFF
TRBJ2-2	TRBV10-1	CASIAGLAGGLAVGELFF
TRBJ2-1	TRBV7-8	CASSRGLAYSSYNEQFF
TRBJ2-7	TRBV30	CAWNRLAGAYYEQYF
TRBJ2-5	TRBV18	CASSPSRQGSETQYF
TRBJ2-7	TRBV4-3	CASSQDGSGTGRYEQYF
TRBJ2-3	TRBV19	CASSIMGITDTQYF
TRBJ1-5	TRBV21-1	CASIPDRGVNQPQHF
TRBJ2-7	TRBV9	CASSVGSPGLAGGNSYEQYF
TRBJ1-1	TRBV6-5	CASSYLGGSYTEAFF
TRBJ2-2	TRBV2	CASRGLAGGTGELFF
TRBJ2-3	TRBV30	CAWSEVAPTDTQYF
TRBJ2-7	TRBV13	CASSLEQGNYEQYF
TRBJ1-3	TRBV11-3	CASSSDSNSGNTIYF
TRBJ2-3	TRBV27	CASSSQTSGPSTDTQYF